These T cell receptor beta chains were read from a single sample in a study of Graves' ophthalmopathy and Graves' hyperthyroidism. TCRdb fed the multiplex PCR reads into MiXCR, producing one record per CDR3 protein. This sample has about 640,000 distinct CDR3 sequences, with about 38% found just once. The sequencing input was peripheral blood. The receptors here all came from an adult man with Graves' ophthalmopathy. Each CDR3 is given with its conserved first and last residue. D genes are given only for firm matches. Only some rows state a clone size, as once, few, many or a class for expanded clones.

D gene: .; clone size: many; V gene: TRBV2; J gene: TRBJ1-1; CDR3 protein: CATSLGGWEVNTEAFF; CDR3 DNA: TGTGCCACCAGTCTCGGGGGTTGGGAGGTGAACACTGAAGCTTTCTTT
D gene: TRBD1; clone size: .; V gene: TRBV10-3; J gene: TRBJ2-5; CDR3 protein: CASARDREETQYF; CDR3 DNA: TGTGCCAGCGCCCGGGACAGGGAAGAGACCCAGTACTTC
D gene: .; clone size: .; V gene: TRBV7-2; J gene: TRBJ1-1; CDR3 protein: CASSPGPRMNTEAFF; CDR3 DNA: TGTGCCAGCAGCCCGGGACCGAGAATGAACACTGAAGCTTTCTTT
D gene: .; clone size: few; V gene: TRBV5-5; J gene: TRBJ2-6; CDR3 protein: CASSLALGVEARSGANVLTF; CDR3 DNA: TGTGCCAGCAGCTTGGCATTAGGGGTGGAGGCTAGGTCTGGGGCCAACGTCCTGACTTTC
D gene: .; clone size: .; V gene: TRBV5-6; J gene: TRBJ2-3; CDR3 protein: CASSLVGSTDTQYF; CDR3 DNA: TGTGCCAGCAGCTTGGTGGGGAGCACAGATACGCAGTATTTT
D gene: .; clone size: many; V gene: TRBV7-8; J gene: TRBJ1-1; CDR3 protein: CASSLQGSVTEAFF; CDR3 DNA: TGTGCCAGCAGCCTACAGGGCTCCGTTACTGAAGCTTTCTTT
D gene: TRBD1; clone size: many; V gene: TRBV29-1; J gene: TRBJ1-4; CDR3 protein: CSVRGRLGNEKLFF; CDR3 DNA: TGCAGCGTAAGGGGGCGGTTAGGTAATGAAAAACTGTTTTTT
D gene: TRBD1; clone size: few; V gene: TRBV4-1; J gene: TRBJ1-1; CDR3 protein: CASSQPGQGAPEAFF; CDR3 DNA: TGCGCCAGCAGCCAACCGGGACAGGGTGCTCCTGAAGCTTTCTTT
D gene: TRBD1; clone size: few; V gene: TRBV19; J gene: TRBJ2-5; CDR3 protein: CASSKGQGPQETQYF; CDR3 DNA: TGTGCCAGTAGTAAGGGACAGGGGCCCCAAGAGACCCAGTACTTC
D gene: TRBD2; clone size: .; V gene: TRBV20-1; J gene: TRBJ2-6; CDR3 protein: CSAGAGTSRTAGGANVLTF; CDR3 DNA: TGCAGTGCTGGCGCCGGGACTAGCAGGACGGCGGGTGGGGCCAACGTCCTGACTTTC
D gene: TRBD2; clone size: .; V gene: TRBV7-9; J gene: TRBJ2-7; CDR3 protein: CASSPRAGAGTGEQYF; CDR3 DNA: TGTGCCAGCAGCCCAAGAGCGGGAGCAGGGACCGGGGAGCAGTACTTC
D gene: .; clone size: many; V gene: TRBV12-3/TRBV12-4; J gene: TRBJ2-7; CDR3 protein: CASSYPGRGYEQYF; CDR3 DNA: TGTGCCAGCAGTTACCCAGGAAGGGGCTACGAGCAGTACTTC
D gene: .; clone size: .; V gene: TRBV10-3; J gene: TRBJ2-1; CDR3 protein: CAISEDSIYNEQFF; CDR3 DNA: TGTGCCATCAGTGAGGACTCTATCTACAATGAGCAGTTCTTC
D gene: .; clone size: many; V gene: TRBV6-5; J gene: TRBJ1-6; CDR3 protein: CASSTTPNSPLHF; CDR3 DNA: TGTGCCAGCAGTACAACACCGAATTCACCCCTCCACTTT
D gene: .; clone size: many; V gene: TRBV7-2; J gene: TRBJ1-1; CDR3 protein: CASISRGARTEAFF; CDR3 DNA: TGTGCCAGCATCTCAAGGGGGGCGCGCACTGAAGCTTTCTTT
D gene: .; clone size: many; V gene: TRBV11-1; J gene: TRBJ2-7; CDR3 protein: CASSLNRREQYF; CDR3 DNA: TGTGCCAGCAGCTTGAACCGCCGCGAGCAGTACTTC
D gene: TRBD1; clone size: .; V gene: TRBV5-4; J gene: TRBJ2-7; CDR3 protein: CASSFQQGARFWYF; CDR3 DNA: TGTGCCAGCAGCTTCCAACAGGGGGCGAGGTTTTGGTACTTC
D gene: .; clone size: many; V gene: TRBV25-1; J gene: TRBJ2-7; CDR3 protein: CASTGYYEQYF; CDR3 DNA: TGTGCCAGCACGGGATACTACGAGCAGTACTTC
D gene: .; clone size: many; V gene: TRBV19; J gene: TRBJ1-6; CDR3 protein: CATGTGTENSPLHF; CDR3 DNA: TGTGCCACCGGTACCGGGACGGAGAATTCACCCCTCCACTTT
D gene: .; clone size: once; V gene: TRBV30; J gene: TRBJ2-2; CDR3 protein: CAWNRGLNTGELFF; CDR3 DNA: TGTGCCTGGAATAGGGGGTTGAACACCGGGGAGCTGTTTTTT
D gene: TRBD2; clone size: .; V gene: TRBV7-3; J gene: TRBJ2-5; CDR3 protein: CASSLIGLGEGQETQYF; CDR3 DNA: TGTGCCAGCAGCTTAATCGGTTTGGGGGAGGGCCAAGAGACCCAGTACTTC
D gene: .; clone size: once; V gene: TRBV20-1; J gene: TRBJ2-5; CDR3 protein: CSASLPSDFQETQYF; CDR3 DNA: TGCAGTGCTAGCCTCCCTTCGGACTTCCAAGAGACCCAGTACTTC
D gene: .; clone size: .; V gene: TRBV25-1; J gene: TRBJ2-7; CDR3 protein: CASREQGLGYEQYF; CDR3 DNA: TGTGCCAGCAGGGAACAGGGACTCGGTTACGAGCAGTACTTC
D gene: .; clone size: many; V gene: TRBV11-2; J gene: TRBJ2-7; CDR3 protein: CASSLVFWQVWF; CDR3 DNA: TGTGCCAGCAGCTTAGTCTTCTGGCAGGTCTGGTTC
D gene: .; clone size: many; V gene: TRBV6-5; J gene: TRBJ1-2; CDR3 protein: CASSYAARNYGYTF; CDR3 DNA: TGTGCCAGCAGTTACGCTGCCAGGAACTATGGCTACACCTTC
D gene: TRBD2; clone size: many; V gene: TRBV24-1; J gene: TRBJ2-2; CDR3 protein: CATSDLHGGVAGAFGELFF; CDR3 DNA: TGTGCCACCAGTGATTTGCATGGGGGAGTAGCGGGAGCCTTCGGGGAGCTGTTTTTT
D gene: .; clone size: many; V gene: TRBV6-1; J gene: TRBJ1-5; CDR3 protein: CASSEGRAGNQPQHF; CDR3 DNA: TGTGCCAGCAGTGAAGGCAGGGCTGGCAATCAGCCCCAGCATTTT
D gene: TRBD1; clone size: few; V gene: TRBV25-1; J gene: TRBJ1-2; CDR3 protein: CASSSTFRDRNYGYTF; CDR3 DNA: TGTGCCAGCAGTTCCACCTTTAGGGACAGAAACTATGGCTACACCTTC
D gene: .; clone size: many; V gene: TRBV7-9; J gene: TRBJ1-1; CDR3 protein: CASSLILAPEAFF; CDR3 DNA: TGTGCCAGCAGCTTAATTCTAGCTCCTGAAGCTTTCTTT
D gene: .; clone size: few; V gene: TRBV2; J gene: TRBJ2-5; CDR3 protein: CASSGRDGETQYF; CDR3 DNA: TGTGCCAGCTCAGGCAGGGATGGCGAGACCCAGTACTTC
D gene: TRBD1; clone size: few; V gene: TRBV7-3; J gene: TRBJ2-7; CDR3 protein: CASSPPDRVSYEQYF; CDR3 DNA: TGTGCCAGCTCACCACCCGACAGGGTCTCCTACGAGCAGTACTTC
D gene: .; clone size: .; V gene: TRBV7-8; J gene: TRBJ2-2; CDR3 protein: CASSLGAPFKGGGTGELFF; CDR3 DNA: TGTGCCAGCAGCTTAGGTGCCCCTTTTAAGGGGGGTGGCACCGGGGAGCTGTTTTTT
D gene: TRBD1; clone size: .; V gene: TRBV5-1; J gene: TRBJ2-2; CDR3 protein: CASSPKTRGRTGELFF; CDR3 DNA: TGCGCCAGCAGCCCCAAAACCAGGGGGCGAACCGGGGAGCTGTTTTTT
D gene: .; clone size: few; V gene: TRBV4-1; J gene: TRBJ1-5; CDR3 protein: CASSQVREGDGQPQHF; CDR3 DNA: TGCGCCAGCAGCCAAGTTAGGGAGGGTGACGGTCAGCCCCAGCATTTT
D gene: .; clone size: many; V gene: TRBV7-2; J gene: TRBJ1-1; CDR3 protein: CASSLVTGNTEAFF; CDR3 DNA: TGTGCCAGCAGCTTAGTTACGGGAAACACTGAAGCTTTCTTT
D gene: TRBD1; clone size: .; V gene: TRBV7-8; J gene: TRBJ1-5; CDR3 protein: CAWSPGQGGNQPQHF; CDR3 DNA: TGTGCCTGGAGTCCGGGACAGGGGGGCAATCAGCCCCAGCATTTT
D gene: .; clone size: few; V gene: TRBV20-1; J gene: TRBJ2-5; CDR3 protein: CSARNPRQETQYF; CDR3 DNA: TGCAGTGCTAGAAACCCCCGGCAGGAGACCCAGTACTTC
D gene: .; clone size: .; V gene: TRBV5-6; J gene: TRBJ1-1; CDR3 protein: CASSLTVNTEALF; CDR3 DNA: TGTGCCAGCAGCTTAACAGTGAACACTGAAGCTCTCTTT
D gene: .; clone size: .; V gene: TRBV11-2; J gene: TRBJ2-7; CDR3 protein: CASSDIRVDRSYEQYF; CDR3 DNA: TGTGCCAGCAGCGACATCAGGGTGGACAGATCCTACGAGCAGTACTTC
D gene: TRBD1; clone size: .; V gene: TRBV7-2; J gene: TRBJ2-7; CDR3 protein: CASSLTRDRASYEQYF; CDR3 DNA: TGTGCCAGCAGCCTCACCCGGGACAGGGCGTCTTACGAGCAGTACTTC
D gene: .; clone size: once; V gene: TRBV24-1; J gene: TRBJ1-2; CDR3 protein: CATSDRDLEDYGYTF; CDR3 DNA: TGTGCCACCAGTGATAGGGACTTGGAGGACTATGGCTACACCTTC
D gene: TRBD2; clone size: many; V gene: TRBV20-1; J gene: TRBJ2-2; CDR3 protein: CSARAGGNTGELFF; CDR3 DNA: TGCAGTGCTAGGGCGGGGGGGAACACCGGGGAGCTGTTTTTT
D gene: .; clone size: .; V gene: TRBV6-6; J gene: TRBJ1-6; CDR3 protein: CASSIQTTNSPLHF; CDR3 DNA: TGTGCCAGCAGTATACAGACCACCAATTCACCCCTCCACTTT
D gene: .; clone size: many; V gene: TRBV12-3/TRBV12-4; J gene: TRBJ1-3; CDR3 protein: CASRGIAGNTIYF; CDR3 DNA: TGTGCCAGCAGGGGGATAGCTGGAAACACCATATATTTT
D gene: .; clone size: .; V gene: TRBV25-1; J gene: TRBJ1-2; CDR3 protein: CASSEYDLPYGYTF; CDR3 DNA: TGTGCCAGCAGTGAATATGACCTTCCATATGGCTACACCTTC
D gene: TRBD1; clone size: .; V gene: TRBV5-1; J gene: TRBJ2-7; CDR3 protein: CASSQRGTGGAYEQYF; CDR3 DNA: TGTGCCAGCAGCCAGAGGGGGACAGGGGGCGCATACGAGCAGTACTTC